The 16 T cell receptor beta chains presented below share a single source sample, sequenced in a study of blood T cell repertoires in COVID-19. TCRdb's copy holds only in-frame clones and misses some; the assay was immunoSEQ multiplex PCR. The profile covers roughly 140,000 clones, with 80% to 85% appearing a single time and less than 9.5% taken by the ten largest. Sequenced: peripheral blood. These receptors were collected from a human donor in a cohort sampled during active COVID-19.

This chain uses TRBV11-3 with TRBJ2-1; 11 bases line up with TRBD1. This CDR3 is built from 14 residues. From germline, CDR1 is SGHNT and CDR2 YENEEA. V shed 5 bases and J 9 bases; nucleotides not matched to a gene: 6. The CDR3 loop is CASSLGTGGFEQFF. CDR3 bases: TGTGCCAGCAGCCTCGGGACAGGGGGTTTTGAGCAGTTCTTC. Looking up the rest from reference TRBV11-3 and TRBJ2-1 gives the full variable domain: EAGVVQSPRYKIIEKKQPVAFWCNPISGHNTLYWYLQNLGQGPELLIRYENEEAVDDSQLPKDRFSAERLKGVDSTLKIQPAELGDSAVYLCASSLGTGGFEQFFGPGTRLTVL.

The V and J genes are TRBV5-1 and TRBJ2-2, with D perhaps matching TRBD1 (5 bases). V lost 4 bases to trimming and J lost 7 bases, with 14 bases between them. CDR1 SGHRS and CDR2 YFSETQ come from the germline V gene. The CDR3 totals 14 residues. CDR3 sequence reads: CASSPPGQGGELFF. Here the CDR3 DNA reads TGCGCCAGCAGCCCACCCGGGCAGGGCGGGGAGCTGTTTTTT.

The chain has TRBV5-6 and TRBJ2-5, with D tentatively TRBD2 (5 bases). Trimming stripped 7 bases from V and 2 bases from J, with 21 bases between. In germline, CDR1 is SGHDT, CDR2 YYEEEE. The CDR3 is 16 amino acids. The DNA of the CDR3 is TGTGCCAGCCTGATCACGGGAACCACCCTACAAGAGACCCAGTACTTC. Encoded protein: CASLITGTTLQETQYF.

The V gene is TRBV5-1, the J gene TRBJ1-1; D is undetermined. Germline assignment: CDR1 SGHRS and CDR2 YFSETQ. CDR3 size: 13 residues. V lost 5 bases, J lost 6 bases, and 14 bases lay in between. As DNA, the CDR3 is TGCGCCAGCAGGGGTAGCACTACCCCTGAAGCTTTCTTT. Translated, it gives CASRGSTTPEAFF. The variable domain in full, completed from reference TRBV5-1 and TRBJ1-1, reads KAGVTQTPRYLIKTRGQQVTLSCSPISGHRSVSWYQQTPGQGLQFLFEYFSETQRNKGNFPGRFSGRQFSNSRSEMNVSTLELGDSALYLCASRGSTTPEAFFGQGTRLTVV.

This clone was counted a few times. The chain employs TRBV18 and TRBJ1-4; a weak D match, TRBD1 (5 bases). Germline CDR1 KGHSH, CDR2 LQKENI. The CDR3 runs 15 residues. The V and J ends lost 0 bases and 10 bases respectively, with 15 bases between them. The CDR3 here is CASSPPDGRVGKLFF. CDR3 bases: TGTGCCAGCTCACCACCGGACGGCAGGGTCGGAAAACTGTTTTTT.

As DNA, the CDR3 is TGTGCCAGCAGCTTAGGTGGTAGCGGGGGCTCGGGGGAGACCCAGTACTTC. It translates to CASSLGGSGGSGETQYF. This sequence joins TRBV11-3 and TRBJ2-5; the match to TRBD2 covers 9 bases. CDR3 length: 17 residues. Germline CDR1 reads SGHNT; CDR2 reads YENEEA. Trimming removed 1 base from V and 5 bases from J; junction bases left unmatched: 11.

This clone occurred a few times. Distinct nucleotide sequences in the sample also encode this CDR3. The rearrangement uses TRBV5-1 and TRBJ1-4, with 8 bases lining up with TRBD1. Germline trimming cut 4 bases from V and 5 bases from J; bases unmatched to any gene: 4. The CDR3 length is 14 residues. Germline CDR1 and CDR2: SGHRS and YFSETQ. DNA of the CDR3: TGCGCCAGCAGCCTTACAGGGGGGAATGAAAAACTGTTTTTT. Translation: CASSLTGGNEKLFF. The full variable domain, completed using reference TRBV5-1 and TRBJ1-4, is KAGVTQTPRYLIKTRGQQVTLSCSPISGHRSVSWYQQTPGQGLQFLFEYFSETQRNKGNFPGRFSGRQFSNSRSEMNVSTLELGDSALYLCASSLTGGNEKLFFGSGTQLSVL.

The J gene is TRBJ2-7, the V gene TRBV3-1 (or the pseudogene TRBV3-2); tentatively, D is TRBD2 (6 bases). Looked up from germline, CDR1 is LGHDT and CDR2 is YNNKEL (reference sequence). V lost 0 bases to trimming and J lost 5 bases, with 17 bases between them. The CDR3 covers 16 residues. This CDR3 is CASSQEEGRLFHEQYF. CDR3 DNA: TGTGCCAGCAGCCAAGAGGAGGGGCGCCTATTCCACGAGCAGTACTTC.

The chain joins TRBV2 to TRBJ1-4, with 7 bases aligning to TRBD1. The V gene's germline CDR1 is SNHLY and CDR2 FYNNEI. The CDR3 extends over 15 amino acids. The J segment lost 0 bases and the V segment lost 6 bases, leaving 4 bases of the junction unmatched. CDR3 sequence: CASRRTGSTNEKLFF. In DNA, the CDR3 is TGTGCCAGCAGGCGGACAGGCTCAACTAATGAAAAACTGTTTTTT.

The rearrangement uses TRBV2 and TRBJ1-6, with TRBD1 matching over 10 bases. J gave up 5 bases and V 6 bases, and 4 bases lay outside the gene matches. From germline, CDR1 is SNHLY and CDR2 FYNNEI. This CDR3 contains 15 residues. CDR3 nucleotides: TGTGCCAGCAGAGTCGGACAGGGGGATAATTCACCCCTCCACTTT. Its protein is CASRVGQGDNSPLHF.

This clone is a singleton in its sample. The genes are TRBV27 and TRBJ1-1, with D tentatively TRBD1 (5 bases). The germline V gene has CDR1 MNHEY and CDR2 SMNVEV (reference sequence). The CDR3 runs to 14 residues. V gave up 5 bases and J gave up 4 bases, with 14 bases separating them. The CDR3 sequence: CASSAYGGGTEAFF. In DNA, the CDR3 is TGTGCCAGCAGTGCCTACGGGGGAGGCACTGAAGCTTTCTTT.

In this sample, this clone turned up a few times. This chain connects TRBV7-2 to TRBJ2-5; D might be TRBD2 (6 bases). V lost 1 base, J lost 5 bases, and 14 bases lay in between. The germline CDR1 and CDR2 sequences are SGHTA and FQGNSA. The CDR3 runs to 15 residues. The CDR3 DNA sequence: TGTGCCAGCAGCTTAGAGCCCGGGGGTCCCGAGACCCAGTACTTC. This gives the protein CASSLEPGGPETQYF.

This sequence joins TRBV18 and TRBJ2-3, with 7 bases aligning to TRBD2. The CDR3 contains 15 residues. CDR1 KGHSH and CDR2 LQKENI come from the germline V gene. The ends lost 0 bases at V and 4 bases at J; junction bases unmatched: 4. CDR3 DNA: TGTGCCAGCTCACCACCGCCTGCGGGGGCAGATACGCAGTATTTT. Protein: CASSPPPAGADTQYF. The variable domain in full, with the rest retrieved from reference TRBV18 and TRBJ2-3, is NAGVMQNPRHLVRRRGQEARLRCSPMKGHSHVYWYRQLPEEGLKFMVYLQKENIIDESGMPKERFSAEFPKEGPSILRIQQVVRGDSAAYFCASSPPPAGADTQYFGPGTRLTVL.

The chain combines TRBV5-5 with TRBJ2-6, with D uncertain. CDR1 and CDR2 from the germline V gene are SGHKS and YYEKEE (reference sequence). The V end lost 0 bases, the J end lost 2 bases, and 6 bases lay between the germline ends. The CDR3 consists of 15 residues. CDR3 in DNA: TGTGCCAGCAGCTTGGGAGGCGCTGGGGCCAACGTCCTGACTTTC. As protein: CASSLGGAGANVLTF.

The chain recombines TRBV6-1 with TRBJ1-6; weak D call: TRBD1 (6 bases). Per the germline V gene, CDR1 is MNHNS and CDR2 is SASEGT. V lost 2 bases, J lost 5 bases, and 10 bases lay in between. The CDR3 contains 15 residues. This chain's CDR3 is CASSEMGQNNSPLHF. CDR3 in DNA: TGTGCCAGCAGTGAAATGGGACAAAATAATTCACCCCTCCACTTT.

The rearrangement links TRBV5-1 to TRBJ2-1; 11 bases line up with TRBD2. In germline, CDR1 is SGHRS, CDR2 YFSETQ. CDR3 size: 13 residues. Losses at the gene ends were 8 bases for V and 8 bases for J; bases not matched to a gene: 6. The CDR3 spells CASSGGASDEQFF. The CDR3 bases are TGCGCCAGTAGCGGGGGGGCTTCGGATGAGCAGTTCTTC.